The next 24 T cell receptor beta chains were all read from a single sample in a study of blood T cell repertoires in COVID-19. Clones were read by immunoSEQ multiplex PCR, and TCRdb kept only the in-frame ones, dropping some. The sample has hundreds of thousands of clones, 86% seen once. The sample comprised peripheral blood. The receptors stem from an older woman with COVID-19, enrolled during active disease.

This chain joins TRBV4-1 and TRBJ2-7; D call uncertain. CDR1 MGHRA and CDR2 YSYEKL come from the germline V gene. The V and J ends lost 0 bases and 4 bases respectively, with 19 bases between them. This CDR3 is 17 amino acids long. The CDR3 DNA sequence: TGCGCCAGCAGCCAAGATGAGAGACTGGCGGAAAAATACGAGCAGTACTTC. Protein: CASSQDERLAEKYEQYF.

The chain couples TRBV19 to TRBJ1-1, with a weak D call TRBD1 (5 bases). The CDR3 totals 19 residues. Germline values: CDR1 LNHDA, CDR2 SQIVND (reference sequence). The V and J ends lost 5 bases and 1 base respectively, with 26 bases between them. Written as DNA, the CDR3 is TGTGCCAGTAGTTTGGGGCCCTCTATATTAGTCCGGCCGAACACTGAAGCTTTCTTT. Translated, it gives CASSLGPSILVRPNTEAFF.

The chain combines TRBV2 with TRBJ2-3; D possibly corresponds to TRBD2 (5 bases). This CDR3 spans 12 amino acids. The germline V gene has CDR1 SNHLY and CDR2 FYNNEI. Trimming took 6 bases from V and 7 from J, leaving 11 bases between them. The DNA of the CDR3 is TGTGCCAGCAGAGAATCGGGAAATACGCAGTATTTT. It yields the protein CASRESGNTQYF.

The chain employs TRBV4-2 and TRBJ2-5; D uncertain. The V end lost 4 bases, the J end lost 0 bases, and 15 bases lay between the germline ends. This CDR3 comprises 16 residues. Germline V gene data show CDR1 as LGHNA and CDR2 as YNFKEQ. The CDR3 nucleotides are TGTGCCAGCAGCCCATCCCTATCTTCTAACCAAGAGACCCAGTACTTC. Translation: CASSPSLSSNQETQYF.

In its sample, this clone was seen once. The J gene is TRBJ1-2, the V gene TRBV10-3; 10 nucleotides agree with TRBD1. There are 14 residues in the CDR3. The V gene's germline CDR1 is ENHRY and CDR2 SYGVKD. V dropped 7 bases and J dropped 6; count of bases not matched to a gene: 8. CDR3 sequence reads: CAIKVSGTGDGYTF. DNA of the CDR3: TGTGCCATCAAGGTTTCCGGGACAGGGGATGGCTACACCTTC.

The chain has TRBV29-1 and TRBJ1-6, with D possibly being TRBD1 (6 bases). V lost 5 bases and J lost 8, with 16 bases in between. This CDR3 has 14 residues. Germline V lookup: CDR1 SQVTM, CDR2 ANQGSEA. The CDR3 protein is CSVQQGLGDSPLHF. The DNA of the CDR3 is TGCAGCGTTCAACAGGGACTAGGGGATTCACCCCTCCACTTT.

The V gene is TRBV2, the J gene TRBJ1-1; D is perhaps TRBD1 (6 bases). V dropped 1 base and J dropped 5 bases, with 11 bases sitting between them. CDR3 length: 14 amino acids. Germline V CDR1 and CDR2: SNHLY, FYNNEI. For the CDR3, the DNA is TGTGCCAGCAGTGAAGGCAGGGGATATACTGAAGCTTTCTTT. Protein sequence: CASSEGRGYTEAFF.

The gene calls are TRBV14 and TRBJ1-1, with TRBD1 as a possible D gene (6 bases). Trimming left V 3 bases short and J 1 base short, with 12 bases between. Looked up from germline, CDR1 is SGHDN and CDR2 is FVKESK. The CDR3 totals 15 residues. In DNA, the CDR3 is TGTGCCAGCAGCCACCCAAGGGGGGGGAACACTGAAGCTTTCTTT. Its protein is CASSHPRGGNTEAFF.

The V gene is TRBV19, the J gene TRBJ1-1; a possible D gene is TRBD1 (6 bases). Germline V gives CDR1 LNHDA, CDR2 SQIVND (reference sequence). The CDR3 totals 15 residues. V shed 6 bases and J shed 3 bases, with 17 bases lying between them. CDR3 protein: CASSVGQSKDTEAFF. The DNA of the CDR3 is TGTGCCAGTAGCGTCGGACAGTCGAAGGACACTGAAGCTTTCTTT.

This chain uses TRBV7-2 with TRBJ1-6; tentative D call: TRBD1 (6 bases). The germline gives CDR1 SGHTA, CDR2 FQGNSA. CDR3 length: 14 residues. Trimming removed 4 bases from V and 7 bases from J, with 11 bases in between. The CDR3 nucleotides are TGTGCCAGCAGCTCCTTTACAGGGAATTCACCCCTCCACTTT. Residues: CASSSFTGNSPLHF. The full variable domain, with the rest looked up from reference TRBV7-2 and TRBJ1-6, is GAGVSQSPSNKVTEKGKDVELRCDPISGHTALYWYRQSLGQGLEFLIYFQGNSAPDKSGLPSDRFSAERTGGSVSTLTIQRTQQEDSAVYLCASSSFTGNSPLHFGNGTRLTVT.

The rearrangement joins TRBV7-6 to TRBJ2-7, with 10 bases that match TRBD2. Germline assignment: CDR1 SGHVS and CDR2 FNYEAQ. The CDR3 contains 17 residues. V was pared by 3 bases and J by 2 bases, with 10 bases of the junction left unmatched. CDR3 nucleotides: TGTGCCAGCAGCTTCACTAGCGGGGACGATCCCACCTACGAGCAGTACTTC. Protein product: CASSFTSGDDPTYEQYF.

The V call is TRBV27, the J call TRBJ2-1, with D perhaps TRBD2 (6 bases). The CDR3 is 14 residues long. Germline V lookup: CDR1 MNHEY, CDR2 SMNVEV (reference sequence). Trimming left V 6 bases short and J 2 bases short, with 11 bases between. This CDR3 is CASRDGGTYNEQFF. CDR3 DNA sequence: TGTGCCAGCAGGGACGGGGGAACCTACAATGAGCAGTTCTTC.

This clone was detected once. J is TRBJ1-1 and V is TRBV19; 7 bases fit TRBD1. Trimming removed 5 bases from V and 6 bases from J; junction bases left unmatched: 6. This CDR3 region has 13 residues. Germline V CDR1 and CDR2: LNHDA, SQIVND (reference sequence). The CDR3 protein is CASSVRDSSEAFF. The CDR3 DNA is TGTGCCAGTAGTGTCCGGGACAGCTCTGAAGCTTTCTTT. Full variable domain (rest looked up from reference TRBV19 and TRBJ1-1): DGGITQSPKYLFRKEGQNVTLSCEQNLNHDAMYWYRQDPGQGLRLIYYSQIVNDFQKGDIAEGYSVSREKKESFPLTVTSAQKNPTAFYLCASSVRDSSEAFFGQGTRLTVV.

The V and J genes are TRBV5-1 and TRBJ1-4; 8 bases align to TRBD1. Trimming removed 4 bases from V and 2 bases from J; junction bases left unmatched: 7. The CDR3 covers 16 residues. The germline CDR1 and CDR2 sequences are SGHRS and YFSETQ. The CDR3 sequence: CASSPGQGATNEKLFF. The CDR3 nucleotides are TGCGCCAGCAGCCCTGGACAGGGCGCTACTAATGAAAAACTGTTTTTT. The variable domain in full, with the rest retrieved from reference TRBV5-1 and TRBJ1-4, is KAGVTQTPRYLIKTRGQQVTLSCSPISGHRSVSWYQQTPGQGLQFLFEYFSETQRNKGNFPGRFSGRQFSNSRSEMNVSTLELGDSALYLCASSPGQGATNEKLFFGSGTQLSVL.

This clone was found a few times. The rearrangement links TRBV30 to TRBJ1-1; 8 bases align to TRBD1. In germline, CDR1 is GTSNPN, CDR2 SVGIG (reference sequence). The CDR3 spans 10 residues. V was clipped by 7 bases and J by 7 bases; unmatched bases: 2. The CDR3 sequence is CAYRGGEAFF. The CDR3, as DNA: TGTGCCTACAGGGGGGGTGAAGCTTTCTTT. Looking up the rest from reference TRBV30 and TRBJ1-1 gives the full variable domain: SQTIHQWPATLVQPVGSPLSLECTVEGTSNPNLYWYRQAAGRGLQLLFYSVGIGQISSEVPQNLSASRPQDRQFILSSKKLLLSDSGFYLCAYRGGEAFFGQGTRLTVV.

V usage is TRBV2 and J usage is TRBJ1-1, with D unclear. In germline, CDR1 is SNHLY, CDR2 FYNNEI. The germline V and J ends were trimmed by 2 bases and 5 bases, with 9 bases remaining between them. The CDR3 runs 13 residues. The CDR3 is CASSESRDTEAFF. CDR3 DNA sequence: TGTGCCAGCAGTGAAAGTAGAGATACTGAAGCTTTCTTT.

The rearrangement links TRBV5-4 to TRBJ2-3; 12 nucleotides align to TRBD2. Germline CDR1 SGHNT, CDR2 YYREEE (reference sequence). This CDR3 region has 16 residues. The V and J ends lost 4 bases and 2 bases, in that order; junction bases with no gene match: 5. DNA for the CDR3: TGTGCCAGCAGCCAGACTAGCGGGGGATCCACAGATACGCAGTATTTT. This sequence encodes CASSQTSGGSTDTQYF. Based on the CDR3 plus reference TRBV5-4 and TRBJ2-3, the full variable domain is ETGVTQSPTHLIKTRGQQVTLRCSSQSGHNTVSWYQQALGQGPQFIFQYYREEENGRGNFPPRFSGLQFPNYSSELNVNALELDDSALYLCASSQTSGGSTDTQYFGPGTRLTVL.

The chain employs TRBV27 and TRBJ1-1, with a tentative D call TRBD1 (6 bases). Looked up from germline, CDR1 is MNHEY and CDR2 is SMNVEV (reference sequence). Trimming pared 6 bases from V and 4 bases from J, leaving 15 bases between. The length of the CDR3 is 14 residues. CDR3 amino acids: CASRGVRGPTEAFF. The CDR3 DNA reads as TGTGCCAGCAGGGGGGTGCGGGGGCCCACTGAAGCTTTCTTT.

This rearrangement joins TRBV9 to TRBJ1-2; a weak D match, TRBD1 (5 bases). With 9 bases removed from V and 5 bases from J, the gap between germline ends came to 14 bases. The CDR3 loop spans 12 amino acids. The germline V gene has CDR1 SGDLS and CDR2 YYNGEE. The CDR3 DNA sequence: TGTGCCAACGGGACTGAGGAGTATGGCTACACCTTC. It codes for CANGTEEYGYTF. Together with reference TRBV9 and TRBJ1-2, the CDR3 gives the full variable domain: DSGVTQTPKHLITATGQRVTLRCSPRSGDLSVYWYQQSLDQGLQFLIQYYNGEERAKGNILERFSAQQFPDLHSELNLSSLELGDSALYFCANGTEEYGYTFGSGTRLTVV.

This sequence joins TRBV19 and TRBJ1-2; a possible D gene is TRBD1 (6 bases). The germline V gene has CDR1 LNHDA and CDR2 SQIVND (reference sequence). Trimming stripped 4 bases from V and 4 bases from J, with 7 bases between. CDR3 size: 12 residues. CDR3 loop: CASSKDSYGYTF. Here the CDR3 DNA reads TGTGCCAGTAGTAAGGACAGCTATGGCTACACCTTC. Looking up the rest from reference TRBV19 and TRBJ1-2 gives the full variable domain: DGGITQSPKYLFRKEGQNVTLSCEQNLNHDAMYWYRQDPGQGLRLIYYSQIVNDFQKGDIAEGYSVSREKKESFPLTVTSAQKNPTAFYLCASSKDSYGYTFGSGTRLTVV.

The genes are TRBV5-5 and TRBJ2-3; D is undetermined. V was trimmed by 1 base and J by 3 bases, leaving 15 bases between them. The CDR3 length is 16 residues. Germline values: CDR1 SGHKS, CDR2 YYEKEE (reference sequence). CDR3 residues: CASSLFWFVETDTQYF. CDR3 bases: TGTGCCAGCAGCTTGTTTTGGTTTGTAGAAACAGATACGCAGTATTTT.

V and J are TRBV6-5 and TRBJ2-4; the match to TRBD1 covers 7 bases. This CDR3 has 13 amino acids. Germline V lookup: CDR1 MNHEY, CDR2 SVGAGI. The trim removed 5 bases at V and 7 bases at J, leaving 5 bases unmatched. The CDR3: CASSLTGVNIQYF. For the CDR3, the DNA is TGTGCCAGCAGTCTTACAGGGGTGAACATTCAGTACTTC.

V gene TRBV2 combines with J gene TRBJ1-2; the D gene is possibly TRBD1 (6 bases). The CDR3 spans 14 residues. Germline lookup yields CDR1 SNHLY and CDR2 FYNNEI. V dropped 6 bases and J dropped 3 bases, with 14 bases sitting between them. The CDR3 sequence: CASRETGSDYGYTF. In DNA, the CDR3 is TGTGCCAGCAGGGAAACAGGGTCCGACTATGGCTACACCTTC.

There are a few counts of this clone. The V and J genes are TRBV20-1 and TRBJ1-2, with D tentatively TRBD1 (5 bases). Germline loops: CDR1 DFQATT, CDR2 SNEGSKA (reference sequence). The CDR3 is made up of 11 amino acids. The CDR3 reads CSCGGDYGYTF. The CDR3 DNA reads TGCAGCTGTGGGGGGGACTATGGCTACACCTTC.